What follows is one T cell receptor beta chain and its context. The antigen remains undetermined. The repertoire was sequenced with immunoSEQ multiplex PCR; TCRdb's copy has only in-frame clones and lacks some. Among 40,000 or so clones listed, around nine tenths were seen once. These data come from a study of PD-L1 blockade in urothelial cancer. Time point noted: peripheral blood 6 weeks after treatment start. Each patient gave between 1 and 8 samples, pretreatment and on-treatment. Study-wide results and limits: Durable-benefit cases showed more tumor-associated blood clone expansion at 3 weeks.

The receptor was isolated from a man aged 60-69 years with urothelial cancer. This specimen consisted of PBMCs, obtained around atezolizumab (anti-PD-L1) treatment.

CDR3 residues: CASSTLAGVNTGELFF. The CDR3 coding sequence is TGTGCCAGCAGTACACTAGCGGGGGTGAACACCGGGGAGCTGTTTTTT. V is TRBV25-1 and J is TRBJ2-2; 11 nucleotides align to TRBD2. The V gene's germline CDR1 is MGHDK and CDR2 SYGVNS. Losses at the gene ends were 5 bases for V and 1 base for J; bases not matched to a gene: 3. The CDR3 covers 16 residues.